These T cell receptor beta chains were read from a single sample in a study of shared clonotypes between healthy human individuals. Sequencing used immunoSEQ multiplex PCR; TCRdb keeps in-frame clones, though not all of them. This table has about 2.3 million clones, around 90% appearing once. Sequencing was carried out using naive CD4+ T cells from PBMCs. The source is a man aged 18 to 30 in good health. Some clones in this sample may be carry-over from other donors' samples. Each CDR3 is given with its conserved first and last residue. A D gene is named only where the DNA matches it firmly. The size field is filled for only some rows; it gives once, few, many or a size class.

j_gene	d_gene	v_gene	abundance	CDR3nt	CDR3aa
TRBJ1-1	-	TRBV14	-	TGTGCCAGCAGCCAAGACTTCAGGTTCTCTGAAGCTTTCTTT	CASSQDFRFSEAFF
TRBJ2-5	TRBD2	TRBV7-2	-	TGTGCCAGCAGCTTCGTTCCTAGCGGGATTCAAGAGACCCAGTACTTC	CASSFVPSGIQETQYF
TRBJ2-1	-	TRBV25-1	-	TGTGCCAGCAGTGAACCCACAGGCGAGGGTTACGGTGAGCAGTTCTTC	CASSEPTGEGYGEQFF
TRBJ1-5	-	TRBV4-2	-	TGTGCCAGCAGCCAAGAAAGTTTTAGTCTTAGCAATCAGCCCCAGCATTTT	CASSQESFSLSNQPQHF
TRBJ2-3	-	TRBV14	-	TGTGCCAGCAGCCAAGTGCTGGGGGCAGATACGCAGTATTTT	CASSQVLGADTQYF
TRBJ2-7	-	TRBV5-1	-	TGCGCCAGCAGCCTCGGACCTGAGCAGTACTTC	CASSLGPEQYF
TRBJ2-7	-	TRBV27	-	TGTGCCAGCAGCTTTCTAGGGAACTCCTACGAGCAGTACTTC	CASSFLGNSYEQYF
TRBJ1-5	TRBD1	TRBV25-1	-	TGTGCCAGCAGTGAATTAGGGACAGGCGATCAGCCCCAGCATTTT	CASSELGTGDQPQHF
TRBJ2-1	-	TRBV4-1	-	TGCGCCAGCAGCCAAGGAGGTTTCTACTACAATGAGCAGTTCTTC	CASSQGGFYYNEQFF
TRBJ2-3	-	TRBV9	-	TGTGCCAGCAGCGTAGCTCGTAACGAGGATACGCAGTATTTT	CASSVARNEDTQYF
TRBJ2-1	-	TRBV7-2	-	TGTGCCAGCAGTCAGACCTGGGGGCCCTACAATGAGCAGTTCTTC	CASSQTWGPYNEQFF
TRBJ1-1	TRBD1	TRBV9	few	TGTGCCAGCAGCGTCCAGGGGGCGAACACTGAAGCTTTCTTT	CASSVQGANTEAFF
TRBJ1-2	-	TRBV28	-	TGTGCCAGCAGTTTTAGTTCCGTCTATGGCTACACCTTC	CASSFSSVYGYTF
TRBJ1-2	-	TRBV18	-	TGTGCCAGCTCACCAGTACAGACGGATGGCTACACCTTC	CASSPVQTDGYTF
TRBJ1-5	TRBD1	TRBV2	-	TGTGCCAGCAGGGGGGGACAGGGGATGGGCAGCAATCAGCCCCAGCATTTT	CASRGGQGMGSNQPQHF
TRBJ2-7	TRBD1	TRBV11-2	-	TGTGCCAGCAGCTCCGGGACAGCCCCGCGCGAGCAGTACTTC	CASSSGTAPREQYF
TRBJ2-7	TRBD1	TRBV5-1	-	TGCGCCAGCAGCTCCTTGACAGGGGGCTACGAGCAGTACTTC	CASSSLTGGYEQYF
TRBJ1-4	TRBD1	TRBV6-1	-	TGTGCCAGCACTGTTACAGGGGCCAGTGAAAAACTGTTTTTT	CASTVTGASEKLFF
TRBJ2-6	-	TRBV11-2	-	TGTGCCAGCAGCTACGGACGTCGCGGGGCTGGGGCCAACGTCCTGACTTTC	CASSYGRRGAGANVLTF
TRBJ1-1	-	TRBV7-9	-	TGTGCCAGCAGCTTCCGGGGCGAGGCTGTCACTGAAGCTTTCTTT	CASSFRGEAVTEAFF
TRBJ2-2	-	TRBV9	-	TGTGCCAGCAGCGCCACCGGGACCACGAGGACCGGGGAGCTGTTTTTT	CASSATGTTRTGELFF
TRBJ2-7	-	TRBV30	once	TGTGCCTGGAGTGTACTAAGGTTCTCCTACGAGCAGTACTTC	CAWSVLRFSYEQYF
TRBJ1-1	TRBD1	TRBV10-3	-	TGTGCCATCAGTGAGTCAAGGACAGGGGTGAACACTGAAGCTTTCTTT	CAISESRTGVNTEAFF
TRBJ2-7	-	TRBV6-6	-	TGTGCCAGCAGTCGCACAGGAACCTCCTACGAGCAGTACTTC	CASSRTGTSYEQYF
TRBJ2-7	TRBD1	TRBV5-1	-	TGCGCCAGCAGCAAGTGGACAGGGGACTACGAGCAGTACTTC	CASSKWTGDYEQYF
TRBJ2-7	TRBD2	TRBV12-5	-	TGTGCTAGTGGTGAATTCCCCAAGCGGGGCTCCTACGAGCAGTACTTC	CASGEFPKRGSYEQYF
TRBJ2-6	-	TRBV7-9	-	TGTGCCAGCAGCCCAAACAGGGTAGTCAACGTCCTGACTTTC	CASSPNRVVNVLTF
TRBJ1-5	-	TRBV10-3	-	TGTGCCATCAGTGAGAGGACAGATAACAATCAGCCCCAGCATTTT	CAISERTDNNQPQHF
TRBJ2-7	TRBD2	TRBV28	-	TGTGCCAGCAGCGCCCCTGGGCGGGGGACCTACGAGCAGTACTTC	CASSAPGRGTYEQYF
TRBJ2-1	TRBD2	TRBV30	-	TGTGCCTGGGATGGACTAGCGGGAGGCCACAATGAGCAGTTCTTC	CAWDGLAGGHNEQFF
TRBJ2-1	-	TRBV9	-	TGTGCCAGCAGCCCAAACTGGGGCGGGAATACCTACAATGAGCAGTTCTTC	CASSPNWGGNTYNEQFF
TRBJ2-3	-	TRBV4-1	-	TGCGCCAGCAGCCAAGATAGGGTCAACACAGATACGCAGTATTTT	CASSQDRVNTDTQYF
TRBJ1-1	TRBD1	TRBV30	few	TGTGCCTGGAGTTCGGACAGGGGCACTGAAGCTTTCTTT	CAWSSDRGTEAFF
TRBJ2-1	-	TRBV28	-	TGTGCCAGCAGTTCCCGGGGGGCCGATTGGGTCTTC	CASSSRGADWVF
TRBJ1-4	-	TRBV21-1	-	TGTGCCAGCAGCAGCACCAATGGGACAGGGGTGGGAGAAAAACTGTTTTTT	CASSSTNGTGVGEKLFF
TRBJ1-1	TRBD1	TRBV6-6	-	TGTGCCAGCAGTCAAAGACAGGGGGTCATGAACACTGAAGCTTTCTTT	CASSQRQGVMNTEAFF
TRBJ1-2	TRBD1	TRBV28	-	TGTGCCAGCAGTTCAATCTCCGACAGGGGGCTGGATGGCTACACCTTC	CASSSISDRGLDGYTF
TRBJ2-7	-	TRBV28	-	TGTGCCAGCAGTTTATCTCCCTCCACGCACTACGAGCAGTACTTC	CASSLSPSTHYEQYF
TRBJ1-5	-	TRBV27	-	TGTGCCAGCAGTCCAGGAATCTATAGCAATCAGCCCCAGCATTTT	CASSPGIYSNQPQHF
TRBJ2-7	-	TRBV7-8	-	TGTGCCAGCAGCTACGGGGTCTACGAGCAGTACTTC	CASSYGVYEQYF
TRBJ2-1	-	TRBV5-1	-	TGCGCCAGCAGTTTCAACCCCTCCTACAATGAGCAGTTCTTC	CASSFNPSYNEQFF
TRBJ1-1	TRBD1	TRBV28	once	TGTGCCAGCAGTAAAGGGGGCGCGGGGACGAACACTGAAGCTTTCTTT	CASSKGGAGTNTEAFF
TRBJ1-3	-	TRBV28	-	TGTGCCAGCAGGTCCACTTCCTGGGACGCCGGGCTTCCTGGAAACACCATATATTTT	CASRSTSWDAGLPGNTIYF
TRBJ2-7	TRBD2	TRBV6-5	-	TGTGCCAGCAGTTACTCGGGGACTAGAGGCGAGCAGTACTTC	CASSYSGTRGEQYF
TRBJ2-2	-	TRBV29-1	-	TGCAGCGTTAAAAGACTTTACACCGGGGAGCTGTTTTTT	CSVKRLYTGELFF
TRBJ2-1	-	TRBV11-3	-	TGTGCCAGCAGCTTAGGGGGTAGCCACACCAATGAGCAGTTCTTC	CASSLGGSHTNEQFF
TRBJ2-3	TRBD2	TRBV15	-	TGTGCCACCAGCAGAGATCGGGCGGGAGGGGGCACAGATACGCAGTATTTT	CATSRDRAGGGTDTQYF
TRBJ2-1	-	TRBV9	-	TGTGCCAGCAGCGTAGGTCAGGGGAATGAGCAGTTCTTC	CASSVGQGNEQFF
TRBJ2-5	TRBD1	TRBV6-5	once	TGTGCCAGCAGTTATCGGATACAGGGGAAATATGAGACCCAGTACTTC	CASSYRIQGKYETQYF
TRBJ1-4	TRBD1	TRBV7-2	-	TGTGCCAGCAGCTCTGGACAGGCTTCAACTAATGAAAAACTGTTTTTT	CASSSGQASTNEKLFF
TRBJ2-7	TRBD1	TRBV13	-	TGTGCCAGCCAAAACTCGGGCAGGGGGAGCTCCTACGAGCAGTACTTC	CASQNSGRGSSYEQYF
TRBJ2-7	TRBD1	TRBV18	-	TGTGCCAGCTCACCATCCGGGACAGACACCTACGAGCAGTACTTC	CASSPSGTDTYEQYF
TRBJ2-7	TRBD1	TRBV5-1	-	TGCGCCAGCAGCCCCCGGGGACAGTACGAGCAGTACTTC	CASSPRGQYEQYF
TRBJ2-1	-	TRBV19	-	TGTGCCAGTAGTATAATTAGACGGGCCTCCTACAATGAGCAGTTCTTC	CASSIIRRASYNEQFF
TRBJ1-2	-	TRBV7-2	-	TGTGCCAGCAGCTTAGTAGCAGGGACTAACTATGGCTACACCTTC	CASSLVAGTNYGYTF
TRBJ1-1	-	TRBV7-3	-	TGTGCCAGCAGCTTGACTCAGGACACTGAAGCTTTCTTT	CASSLTQDTEAFF
TRBJ2-7	TRBD1	TRBV28	-	TGTGCCAGCAGCACCTCCGGGACAGGGAGCGAGCAGTACTTC	CASSTSGTGSEQYF